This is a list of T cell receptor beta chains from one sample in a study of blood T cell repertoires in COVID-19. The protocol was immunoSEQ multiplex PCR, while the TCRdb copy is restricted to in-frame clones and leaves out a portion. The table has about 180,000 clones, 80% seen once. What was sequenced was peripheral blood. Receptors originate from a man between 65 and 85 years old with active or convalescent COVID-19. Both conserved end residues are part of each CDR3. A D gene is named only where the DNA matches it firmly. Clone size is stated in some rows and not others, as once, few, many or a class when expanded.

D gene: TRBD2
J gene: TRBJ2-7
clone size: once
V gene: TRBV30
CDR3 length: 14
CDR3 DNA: TGTGCCTGGAGGACTAGCGGGGGCACCTACGAGCAGTACTTC
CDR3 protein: CAWRTSGGTYEQYF

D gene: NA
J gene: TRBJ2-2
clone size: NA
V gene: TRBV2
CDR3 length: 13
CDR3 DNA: TGTGCCAGCAGTGACGGGTACACCGGGGAGCTGTTTTTT
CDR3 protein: CASSDGYTGELFF

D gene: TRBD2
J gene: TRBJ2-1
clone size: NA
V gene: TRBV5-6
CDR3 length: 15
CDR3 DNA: TGTGCCAGCAGCTTAGGACTAGCGCTGGGCAATGAGCAGTTCTTC
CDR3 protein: CASSLGLALGNEQFF

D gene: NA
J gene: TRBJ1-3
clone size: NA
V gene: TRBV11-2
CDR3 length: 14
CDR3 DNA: TGTGCCAGCAGTCATACAGGCTCTGGAAACACCATATATTTT
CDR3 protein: CASSHTGSGNTIYF

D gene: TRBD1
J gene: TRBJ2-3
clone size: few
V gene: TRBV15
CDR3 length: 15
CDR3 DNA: TGTGCCACCAGCAGAGAGACAGGGGGCGCAGATACGCAGTATTTT
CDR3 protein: CATSRETGGADTQYF

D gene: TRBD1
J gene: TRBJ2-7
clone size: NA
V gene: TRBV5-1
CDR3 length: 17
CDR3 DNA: TGCGCCAGCAGCCCAAATCCCGGGACAGGGGCTATCTACGAGCAGTACTTC
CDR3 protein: CASSPNPGTGAIYEQYF

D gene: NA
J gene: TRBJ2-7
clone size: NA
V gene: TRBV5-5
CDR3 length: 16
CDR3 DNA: TGTGCCAGCAGCGGGGGCGGGACTATAGTTACCTACGAGCAGTACTTC
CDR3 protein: CASSGGGTIVTYEQYF

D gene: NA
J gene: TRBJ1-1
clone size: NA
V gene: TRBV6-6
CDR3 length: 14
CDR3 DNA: TGTGCCAGCAGACCCCGGGGGGCAAGGACTGAAGCTTTCTTT
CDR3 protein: CASRPRGARTEAFF

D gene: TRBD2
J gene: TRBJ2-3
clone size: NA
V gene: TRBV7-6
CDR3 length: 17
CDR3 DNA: TGTGCCAGCAGTGCATTAAGGACTAGCGGGCTCACAGATACGCAGTATTTT
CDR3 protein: CASSALRTSGLTDTQYF

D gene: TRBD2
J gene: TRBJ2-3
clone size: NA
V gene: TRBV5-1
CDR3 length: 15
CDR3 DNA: TGCGCCAGCAGGTTGACTAGCGGGATCGCAGATACGCAGTATTTT
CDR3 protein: CASRLTSGIADTQYF

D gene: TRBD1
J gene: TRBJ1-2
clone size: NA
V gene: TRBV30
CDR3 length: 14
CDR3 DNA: TGTGCCTGGAGCGAGGACAGGGGGCAAGGGGGCTACACCTTC
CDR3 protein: CAWSEDRGQGGYTF

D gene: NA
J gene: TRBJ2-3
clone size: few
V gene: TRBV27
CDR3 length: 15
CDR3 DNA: TGTGCCAGCAGTTTGCAGGGCCGCGACCCCCAAGCGCAGTATTTT
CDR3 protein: CASSLQGRDPQAQYF

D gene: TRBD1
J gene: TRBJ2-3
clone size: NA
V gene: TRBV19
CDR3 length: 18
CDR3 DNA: TGTGCCAGTAGTATCGGTTTCGACAGGGGGACGGTGACAGATACGCAGTATTTT
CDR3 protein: CASSIGFDRGTVTDTQYF

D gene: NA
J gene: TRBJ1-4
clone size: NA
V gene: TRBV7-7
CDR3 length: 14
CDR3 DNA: TGTGCCAGCAGCCAGACAGGTCCTAATGAAAAACTGTTTTTT
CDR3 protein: CASSQTGPNEKLFF

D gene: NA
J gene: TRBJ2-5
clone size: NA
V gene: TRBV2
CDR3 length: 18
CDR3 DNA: TGTGCCACCACCCAGCCGGGGTATAGCGGAAAGGGGGGGGAGACCCAGTACTTC
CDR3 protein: CATTQPGYSGKGGETQYF

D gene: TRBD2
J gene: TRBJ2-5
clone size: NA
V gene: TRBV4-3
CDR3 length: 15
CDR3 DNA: TGCGCCAGCAGCCAAGAAACTAGCGGGGTCGAGACCCAGTACTTC
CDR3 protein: CASSQETSGVETQYF

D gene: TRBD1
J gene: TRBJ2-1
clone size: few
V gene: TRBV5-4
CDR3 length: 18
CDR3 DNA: TGTGCCAGCAGCTCGAGGGGGATCGGGACAGGGCCCTACAATGAGCAGTTCTTC
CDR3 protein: CASSSRGIGTGPYNEQFF

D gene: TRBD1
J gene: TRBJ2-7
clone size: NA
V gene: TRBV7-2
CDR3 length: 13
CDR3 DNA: TGTGCCAGCAGCTCGGGACAGCTAACGGAGCAGTACTTC
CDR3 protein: CASSSGQLTEQYF

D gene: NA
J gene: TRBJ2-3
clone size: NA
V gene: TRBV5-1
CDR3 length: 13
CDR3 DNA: TGCGCCAGCAGCTTGGCGGTGGGCGATACGCAGTATTTT
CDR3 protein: CASSLAVGDTQYF

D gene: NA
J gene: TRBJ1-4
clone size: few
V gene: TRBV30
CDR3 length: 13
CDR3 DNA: TGTGCCTGGATGACAGACTCTAATGAAAAACTGTTTTTT
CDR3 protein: CAWMTDSNEKLFF

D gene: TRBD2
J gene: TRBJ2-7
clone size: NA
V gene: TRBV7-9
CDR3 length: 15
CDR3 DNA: TGTGCCAACCTATGGGGTAGCGGGACTTCCTACGAGCAGTACTTC
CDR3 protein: CANLWGSGTSYEQYF

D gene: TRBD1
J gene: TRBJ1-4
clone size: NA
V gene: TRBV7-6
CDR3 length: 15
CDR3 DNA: TGTGCCAGCAGCTTAACAGGGGGGACCAATGAAAAACTGTTTTTT
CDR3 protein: CASSLTGGTNEKLFF

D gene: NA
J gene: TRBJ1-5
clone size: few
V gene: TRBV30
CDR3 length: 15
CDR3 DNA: TGTGCCTGGAACCCCGGGGGGCCCTCTATGTGGCCCCAGCATTTT
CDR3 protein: CAWNPGGPSMWPQHF

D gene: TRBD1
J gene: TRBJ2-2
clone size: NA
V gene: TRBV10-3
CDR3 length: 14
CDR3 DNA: TGTGCCATCGGAGGACAGGGGGGCACCGGGGAGCTGTTTTTT
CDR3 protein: CAIGGQGGTGELFF